This T cell receptor (beta chain) came from a study of CD8 T cells in Susac syndrome. The RNA, roughly 0.5 to 1 ug, was put through reverse transcription using random hexamers. TCRdb itself ran the immunoSEQ multiplex PCR reads through MiXCR, one entry per CDR3 protein. The table records 190,000 or so distinct CDR3 sequences, 85% to 95% of them present only once. The V end was cut by 1 base, the J end by 7 bases, with 14 bases between. Germline-derived CDR1 and CDR2 are SQVTM and ANQGSEA. The CDR3 length is 13 residues. Material for sequencing was CD4+ T cells from PBMCs. V gene TRBV29-1 combines with J gene TRBJ2-7; TRBD1 is a possible D gene (5 bases). The source of this sequence is a human donor with multiple sclerosis. In DNA, the CDR3 is TGCAGCGTTGAAGCCCAGGGTGGCGGTGAGCAGTACGTC. Amino acids: CSVEAQGGGEQYV.